These 16 T cell receptor beta chains were all obtained from the same sample, sequenced in a study of PD-1 blockade in classical Hodgkin lymphoma. Assay: immunoSEQ multiplex PCR; the TCRdb copy retains only in-frame clones and omits some. The sample has tens of thousands of clones; 70% to 90% are singletons. All patients relapsed after autologous stem cell transplantation, and brentuximab vedotin exposure varied. The sequencing here drew on peripheral blood mononuclear cells (PBMCs), taken before the second cycle of nivolumab. The receptors originated from a human donor with classical Hodgkin lymphoma.

The chain recombines TRBV5-6 with TRBJ1-5; D not resolved. CDR1 and CDR2 (germline): SGHDT, YYEEEE. V was pared by 4 bases and J by 4 bases, with 12 bases between. The CDR3 is 14 residues long. CDR3 nucleotide sequence: TGTGCCAGCAGCGCTGACAAGGGAAATCAGCCCCAGCATTTT. This encodes CASSADKGNQPQHF.

CDR3 in amino acids: CASSGLAGGLNTGELFF. The CDR3 bases are TGTGCCAGCAGCGGACTAGCGGGGGGTCTGAACACCGGGGAGCTGTTTTTT. The chain recombines TRBV7-2 with TRBJ2-2, with 14 bases fitting TRBD2. V was pared by 5 bases and J by 1 base, with 3 bases of the junction left unmatched. This CDR3 has 17 amino acids. Germline V CDR1 and CDR2: SGHTA, FQGNSA.

V is TRBV5-4 and J is TRBJ2-5; TRBD1 agrees at 10 bases. Germline V CDR1 and CDR2: SGHNT, YYREEE (reference sequence). V lost 4 bases to trimming and J lost 2 bases; unmatched junction nucleotides: 8. The CDR3 contains 16 residues. The CDR3 is CASSSPGQGVQETQYF. The CDR3 DNA follows: TGTGCCAGCAGCAGCCCCGGACAGGGGGTGCAAGAGACCCAGTACTTC.

This chain connects TRBV25-1 to TRBJ1-3, with 9 positions matching TRBD1. V was pared by 6 bases and J by 7 bases, with 16 bases of the junction left unmatched. Germline V CDR1 and CDR2: MGHDK, SYGVNS. CDR3 length equals 17 residues. The CDR3 reads CASSGPPATGGWNTIYF. In DNA form, the CDR3 reads TGTGCCAGCAGCGGACCGCCAGCGACAGGGGGTTGGAACACCATATATTTT.

The genes are TRBV28 and TRBJ2-7, with TRBD2 matching 7 bases. CDR1 is MDHEN and CDR2 is SYDVKM in the germline V gene. CDR3 length: 15 residues. V trimming: 6 bases; J trimming: 4 bases; junction bases outside the gene matches: 12. The CDR3 sequence: CASRAGSLGAYEQYF. CDR3 nucleotides: TGTGCCAGCAGAGCGGGGTCATTAGGAGCTTACGAGCAGTACTTC.

The chain couples TRBV19 to TRBJ2-2; D may be TRBD2 (6 bases). The CDR3 length is 15 residues. Germline V lookup: CDR1 LNHDA, CDR2 SQIVND (reference sequence). V was clipped by 0 bases and J by 1 base, with 6 bases between them. CDR3 coding DNA: TGTGCCAGTAGTATAGAGCGGGGGAACACCGGGGAGCTGTTTTTT. Translation: CASSIERGNTGELFF.

This clone was recorded only once. The chain joins TRBV30 to TRBJ1-2; 10 positions agree with TRBD1. V was clipped by 3 bases and J by 4 bases; unmatched bases: 5. CDR3 length: 14 amino acids. Germline V CDR1 and CDR2: GTSNPN, SVGIG (reference sequence). The CDR3 reads CAWRRDRGGYGYTF. CDR3 in DNA: TGTGCCTGGAGGAGGGACAGGGGAGGCTATGGCTACACCTTC.

This chain links TRBV5-1 with TRBJ2-7; D may correspond to TRBD1 or TRBD2 (9 bases each). Germline V gives CDR1 SGHRS, CDR2 YFSETQ. The CDR3 has 17 amino acids. Trimming pared 2 bases from V and 4 bases from J, leaving 22 bases between. As DNA, the CDR3 is TGCGCCAGCAGCTTTGCCGCGGGAGGGACAGGGAATTACGAGCAGTACTTC. Amino acid sequence: CASSFAAGGTGNYEQYF.

V gene TRBV27 combines with J gene TRBJ2-3, with TRBD2 matching over 8 bases. The CDR3 consists of 16 residues. With 7 bases clipped from V and 1 base from J, the junction kept 10 bases outside the gene matches. The germline V gene encodes CDR1 MNHEY and CDR2 SMNVEV (reference sequence). The CDR3: CASTRRRGVGTDTQYF. The CDR3 nucleotides read TGTGCCAGCACCCGAAGGCGGGGGGTAGGCACAGATACGCAGTATTTT.

This clone is a singleton in its sample. The chain has TRBV30 and TRBJ2-7; a weak D match, TRBD2 (6 bases). Trimming removed 2 bases at V and 0 bases at J, with 14 bases between. Germline CDR1 and CDR2: GTSNPN and SVGIG (reference sequence). The CDR3 contains 15 residues. CDR3 residues: CAWSLGLRSSYEQYF. CDR3 DNA sequence: TGTGCCTGGAGTCTGGGACTGAGGAGCTCCTACGAGCAGTACTTC.

The genes are TRBV6-1 and TRBJ1-4; D is perhaps TRBD1 (5 bases). V was clipped by 5 bases and J by 3 bases, with 13 bases between them. This CDR3 contains 15 residues. CDR1 and CDR2 from the germline V gene are MNHNS and SASEGT. This chain's CDR3 is CASSPHGTANEKLFF. The CDR3, as DNA: TGTGCCAGCAGTCCTCACGGGACGGCTAATGAAAAACTGTTTTTT.

The V and J genes are TRBV10-3 and TRBJ1-5; possible D gene TRBD1, 6 bases. V was clipped by 8 bases and J by 7 bases, with 15 bases between them. The CDR3 length is 13 residues. In germline, CDR1 is ENHRY, CDR2 SYGVKD. CDR3 sequence (DNA): TGTGCCATCCAGGGGACCTTCGGGCAGCCCCAGCATTTT. Its protein product is CAIQGTFGQPQHF.

The chain couples TRBV18 to TRBJ2-1; D is uncertain. The V gene's germline CDR1 is KGHSH and CDR2 LQKENI. V lost 3 bases to trimming and J lost 6 bases, with 9 bases between them. This CDR3 has 13 amino acids. The CDR3 loop reads CASSPFSLNEQFF. The CDR3 nucleotides read TGTGCCAGCTCACCTTTCTCACTCAATGAGCAGTTCTTC. The variable domain in full, with the rest retrieved from reference TRBV18 and TRBJ2-1, is NAGVMQNPRHLVRRRGQEARLRCSPMKGHSHVYWYRQLPEEGLKFMVYLQKENIIDESGMPKERFSAEFPKEGPSILRIQQVVRGDSAAYFCASSPFSLNEQFFGPGTRLTVL.

This clone was seen a single time. This sequence joins TRBV5-1 and TRBJ2-7; D might be TRBD1 or TRBD2, each matching 6 bases. The CDR3 spans 16 residues. From germline, CDR1 is SGHRS and CDR2 YFSETQ. V lost 0 bases to trimming and J lost 3 bases, with 16 bases between them. CDR3 nucleotide sequence: TGCGCCAGCAGCTTGGTCGGCGGAGGGGGGCGCTACGAGCAGTACTTC. Translation gives CASSLVGGGGRYEQYF.

To note about this clone: One junction end disagrees with the germline gene, perhaps due to a read error. V gene TRBV28 combines with J gene TRBJ1-2; D gene ambiguous. The CDR3 spans 15 residues. The germline V gene has CDR1 MDHEN and CDR2 SYDVKM. As DNA, the CDR3 is TGTGCCAGCATAACCTCAGGAGCTATTAACAATGGCTACACCTTC. Translating gives CASITSGAINNGYTF.

V is TRBV10-2 and J is TRBJ2-7; D is unresolved. This CDR3 has 17 amino acids. With 3 bases removed from V and 1 base from J, the gap between germline ends came to 19 bases. The germline gives CDR1 WSHSY, CDR2 SAAADI. CDR3 in amino acids: CASSERDFGSASYEQYF. The CDR3 DNA is TGCGCCAGCAGTGAAAGAGACTTTGGCAGTGCTTCCTACGAGCAGTACTTC.